These T cell receptor beta chains were read from a single sample in a study of vaccination and CD4 T cells after COVID-19. No antigen has been assigned to these receptors. MiXCR, run by TCRdb on the PCR reads, gives a single entry per CDR3 protein. The table shows under 20,000 distinct CDR3 sequences, with 80% occurring only once. The specimen comprised CD4+ T cells from blood, cultured in vitro, sampled after SARS-CoV-2 vaccination. The receptors here all came from a human donor who received a COVID-19 vaccine. Each CDR3 is given with its conserved first and last residue. Fields, in order: D gene, J gene, CDR3 length, clone size, V gene, CDR3 protein, CDR3 DNA. D genes are given only for firm matches. Clone size is shown for a subset of rows, as once, few, many or a class of expanded clone.

d_call: TRBD1; j_call: TRBJ1-6; cdr3_length: 15; clone_size: .; v_call: TRBV7-9; cdr3_aa: CASSFGTADNSPLHF; cdr3_nt: TGTGCCAGCAGCTTCGGGACAGCTGATAATTCACCCCTCCACTTT
d_call: TRBD1; j_call: TRBJ2-1; cdr3_length: 14; clone_size: .; v_call: TRBV7-9; cdr3_aa: CASSLAEGGGEQFF; cdr3_nt: TGTGCCAGCAGCTTAGCGGAAGGGGGCGGTGAGCAGTTCTTC
d_call: TRBD1; j_call: TRBJ2-7; cdr3_length: 14; clone_size: .; v_call: TRBV20-1; cdr3_aa: CSATGTGGAYEQYF; cdr3_nt: TGCAGTGCTACCGGGACAGGGGGCGCGTACGAGCAGTACTTC
d_call: .; j_call: TRBJ1-2; cdr3_length: 15; clone_size: .; v_call: TRBV20-1; cdr3_aa: CSARDQGTTNYGYTF; cdr3_nt: TGCAGTGCTAGAGATCAGGGAACGACTAACTATGGCTACACCTTC
d_call: .; j_call: TRBJ1-2; cdr3_length: 15; clone_size: once; v_call: TRBV10-3; cdr3_aa: CAISESSFKDYGYTF; cdr3_nt: TGTGCCATCAGTGAGTCGAGTTTCAAGGACTATGGCTACACCTTC
d_call: TRBD1; j_call: TRBJ1-4; cdr3_length: 14; clone_size: .; v_call: TRBV6-1; cdr3_aa: CASRKQGADEKPFF; cdr3_nt: TGTGCCAGCAGAAAACAGGGGGCGGATGAAAAACCGTTTTTT
d_call: TRBD1; j_call: TRBJ2-7; cdr3_length: 18; clone_size: .; v_call: TRBV7-9; cdr3_aa: CASSLAEEGQGAAPEQYF; cdr3_nt: TGTGCCAGCAGCTTAGCGGAGGAGGGACAGGGGGCTGCGCCCGAGCAGTACTTC
d_call: .; j_call: TRBJ1-1; cdr3_length: 11; clone_size: .; v_call: TRBV6-1; cdr3_aa: CASTWTTEAFF; cdr3_nt: TGTGCCAGCACTTGGACCACTGAAGCTTTCTTT
d_call: .; j_call: TRBJ1-2; cdr3_length: 14; clone_size: .; v_call: TRBV9; cdr3_aa: CASSAVEQAYGYTF; cdr3_nt: TGTGCCAGCAGCGCCGTTGAGCAGGCCTATGGCTACACCTTC
d_call: TRBD1; j_call: TRBJ1-5; cdr3_length: 17; clone_size: .; v_call: TRBV2; cdr3_aa: CASSWGRGQVEGSPQHF; cdr3_nt: TGTGCCAGCAGTTGGGGCAGGGGGCAAGTAGAAGGGTCGCCCCAGCATTTT
d_call: TRBD1; j_call: TRBJ2-3; cdr3_length: 16; clone_size: .; v_call: TRBV15; cdr3_aa: CATSPGGTGWRATQYF; cdr3_nt: TGTGCCACCAGCCCAGGGGGGACAGGGTGGCGAGCTACGCAGTATTTT
d_call: .; j_call: TRBJ1-1; cdr3_length: 13; clone_size: .; v_call: TRBV7-8; cdr3_aa: CASSFMPSTEAFF; cdr3_nt: TGTGCCAGCAGCTTCATGCCCAGCACTGAAGCTTTCTTT
d_call: .; j_call: TRBJ1-6; cdr3_length: 17; clone_size: .; v_call: TRBV20-1; cdr3_aa: CSARVQGGDFYNSPLHF; cdr3_nt: TGCAGTGCTAGAGTACAGGGAGGGGATTTTTATAATTCACCCCTCCACTTT
d_call: .; j_call: TRBJ2-5; cdr3_length: 16; clone_size: few; v_call: TRBV25-1; cdr3_aa: CASSGVGRKTLETQYF; cdr3_nt: TGTGCCAGCAGTGGTGTGGGACGGAAGACACTAGAGACCCAGTACTTC
d_call: .; j_call: TRBJ2-3; cdr3_length: 14; clone_size: .; v_call: TRBV30; cdr3_aa: CAWGRLAGGDTQYF; cdr3_nt: TGTGCCTGGGGTCGGCTGGCAGGGGGGGATACGCAGTATTTT
d_call: .; j_call: TRBJ2-3; cdr3_length: 14; clone_size: .; v_call: TRBV12-3/TRBV12-4; cdr3_aa: CASRMTASTDTQYF; cdr3_nt: TGTGCCAGCAGGATGACAGCCAGCACAGATACGCAGTATTTT
d_call: TRBD1; j_call: TRBJ1-5; cdr3_length: 15; clone_size: .; v_call: TRBV7-2; cdr3_aa: CASRRSGTGPQPQHF; cdr3_nt: TGTGCCAGCAGGCGATCGGGGACAGGGCCTCAGCCCCAGCATTTT
d_call: .; j_call: TRBJ1-3; cdr3_length: 15; clone_size: .; v_call: TRBV21-1; cdr3_aa: CASSKVIIYRPPDRF; cdr3_nt: TGTGCCAGCAGCAAAGTTATAATCTATCGGCCCCCAGACCGTTTT
d_call: TRBD2; j_call: TRBJ2-1; cdr3_length: 17; clone_size: .; v_call: TRBV24-1; cdr3_aa: CAIRGVAGTPSYNEQFF; cdr3_nt: TGTGCCATAAGGGGAGTAGCGGGGACCCCCTCCTACAATGAGCAGTTCTTC
d_call: .; j_call: TRBJ1-1; cdr3_length: 16; clone_size: .; v_call: TRBV2; cdr3_aa: CASSDGGRLVNTEAFF; cdr3_nt: TGTGCCAGCAGTGACGGGGGGCGGTTGGTGAACACTGAAGCTTTCTTT
d_call: .; j_call: TRBJ1-3; cdr3_length: 13; clone_size: .; v_call: TRBV6-1; cdr3_aa: CASNGYSGNTIYF; cdr3_nt: TGTGCCAGCAACGGCTACTCTGGAAACACCATATATTTT
d_call: .; j_call: TRBJ2-3; cdr3_length: 14; clone_size: .; v_call: TRBV19; cdr3_aa: CASSIGFATDTQYF; cdr3_nt: TGTGCCAGTAGTATTGGGTTCGCCACAGATACGCAGTATTTT
d_call: .; j_call: TRBJ1-6; cdr3_length: 13; clone_size: .; v_call: TRBV20-1; cdr3_aa: CSASPGDSAPLHF; cdr3_nt: TGCAGTGCTAGTCCGGGGGATTCTGCACCCCTCCACTTT
d_call: .; j_call: TRBJ1-2; cdr3_length: 15; clone_size: once; v_call: TRBV12-3/TRBV12-4; cdr3_aa: CASRSSDSPRYGYTF; cdr3_nt: TGTGCCAGCAGGTCATCGGACAGCCCTCGGTATGGCTACACCTTC